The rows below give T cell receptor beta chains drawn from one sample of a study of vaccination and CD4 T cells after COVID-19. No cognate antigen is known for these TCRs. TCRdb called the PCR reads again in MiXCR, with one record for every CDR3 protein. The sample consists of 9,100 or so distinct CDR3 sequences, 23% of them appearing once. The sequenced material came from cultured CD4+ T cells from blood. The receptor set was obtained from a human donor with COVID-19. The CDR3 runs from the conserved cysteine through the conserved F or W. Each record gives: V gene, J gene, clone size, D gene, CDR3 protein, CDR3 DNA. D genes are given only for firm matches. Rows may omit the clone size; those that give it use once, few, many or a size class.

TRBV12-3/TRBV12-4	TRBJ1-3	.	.	CASSPRTGSSGNTIYF	TGTGCCAGCAGTCCGCGGACGGGTAGCTCTGGAAACACCATATATTTT
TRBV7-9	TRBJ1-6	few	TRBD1	CASSITGGDSPLHF	TGTGCCAGCAGCATAACAGGGGGCGATTCACCCCTCCACTTT
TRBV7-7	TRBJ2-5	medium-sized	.	CASSLDGRIGETQYF	TGTGCTAGCAGCCTAGATGGGCGAATCGGGGAGACCCAGTACTTC
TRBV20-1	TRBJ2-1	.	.	CSASPASSYNEQFF	TGCAGTGCTAGTCCGGCGAGCTCCTACAATGAGCAGTTCTTC
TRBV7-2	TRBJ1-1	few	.	CASSLVRGNTEAFF	TGTGCCAGCAGCCTTGTGAGGGGGAACACTGAAGCTTTCTTT
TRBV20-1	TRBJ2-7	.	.	CGARTGGITYEQYF	TGCGGTGCTAGAACCGGCGGAATAACCTACGAGCAGTACTTC
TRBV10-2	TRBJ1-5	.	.	CASSEDGGSNQPQHF	TGCGCCAGCAGTGAAGATGGGGGATCCAATCAGCCCCAGCATTTT
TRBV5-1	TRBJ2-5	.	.	CASSFRGASQGETQYF	TGCGCCAGCAGCTTCCGGGGGGCGAGTCAGGGAGAGACCCAGTACTTC
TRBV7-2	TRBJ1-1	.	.	CASSFTGLGNTEAFF	TGTGCCAGCAGCTTCACAGGGTTGGGGAACACTGAAGCTTTCTTT
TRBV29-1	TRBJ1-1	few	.	CSADIGRTEAFF	TGCAGCGCTGACATAGGGAGGACTGAAGCTTTCTTT
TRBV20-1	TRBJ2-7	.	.	CSAGQQGGEQYF	TGCAGTGCCGGCCAACAGGGAGGGGAGCAGTACTTC
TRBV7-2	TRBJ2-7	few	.	CASSLPLVAAEQYF	TGTGCCAGCAGCTTACCCCTTGTAGCGGCTGAGCAGTACTTC
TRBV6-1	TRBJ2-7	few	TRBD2	CASRRLAAYYEQYF	TGTGCCAGCAGGCGACTAGCGGCTTACTACGAGCAGTACTTC
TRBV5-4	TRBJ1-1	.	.	CASSWGGNTEAFF	TGTGCCAGCAGCTGGGGTGGGAACACTGAAGCTTTCTTT
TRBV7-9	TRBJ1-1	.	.	CASSSMNTEAFF	TGTGCCAGCAGCTCGATGAACACTGAAGCTTTCTTT
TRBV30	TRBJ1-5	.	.	CALAGRANQPQHF	TGTGCCTTAGCGGGACGCGCGAATCAGCCCCAGCATTTT
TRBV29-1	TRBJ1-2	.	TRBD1	CSVGRDSHYGYTF	TGCAGCGTCGGCCGGGACAGCCACTATGGCTACACCTTC
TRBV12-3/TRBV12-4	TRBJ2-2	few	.	CASSFLGTGELFF	TGTGCCAGCAGTTTTCTTGGGACCGGGGAGCTGTTTTTT
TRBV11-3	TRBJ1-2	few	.	CASSLEQQYGYTF	TGTGCCAGCAGCTTAGAACAGCAGTATGGCTACACCTTC
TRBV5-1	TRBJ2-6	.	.	CASSLAVGSGANVLTF	TGCGCCAGCAGCTTGGCCGTGGGCTCTGGGGCCAACGTCCTGACTTTC
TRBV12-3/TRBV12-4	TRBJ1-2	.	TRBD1	CASSSRSDRRYGYTF	TGTGCCAGCAGCTCCCGATCGGACAGGCGCTATGGCTACACCTTC
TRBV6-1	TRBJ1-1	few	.	CASSRAGGTEAFF	TGTGCCAGCAGTCGGGCCGGGGGGACTGAAGCTTTCTTT
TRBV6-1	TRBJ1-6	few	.	CASGKGQSYNSPLHF	TGTGCCAGCGGGAAGGGTCAGTCCTATAATTCACCCCTCCACTTT
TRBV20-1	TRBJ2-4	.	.	CSARDQRRDIQYF	TGCAGTGCTAGAGATCAGAGAAGGGACATTCAGTACTTC
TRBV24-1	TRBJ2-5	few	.	CATSDHTGQETQYF	TGTGCCACCAGTGACCATACAGGCCAAGAGACCCAGTACTTC
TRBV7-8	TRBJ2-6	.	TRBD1	CASSSGTGASGANVLTF	TGTGCCAGCAGCTCCGGGACAGGGGCCTCTGGGGCCAACGTCCTGACTTTC
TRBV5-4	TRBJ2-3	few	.	CASSRTTGGTDTQYF	TGTGCCAGCAGCCGCACCACGGGGGGCACAGATACGCAGTATTTT
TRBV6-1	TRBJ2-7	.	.	CASSETLALSYEQYF	TGTGCCAGCAGTGAAACGCTAGCGCTATCCTACGAGCAGTACTTC
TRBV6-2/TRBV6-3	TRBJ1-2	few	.	CASSPTGWGYGYTF	TGTGCCAGCAGCCCAACAGGGTGGGGCTATGGCTACACCTTC
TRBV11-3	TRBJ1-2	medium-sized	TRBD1	CASSPFGTGETNYGYTF	TGTGCCAGCAGCCCTTTCGGGACAGGGGAAACTAACTATGGCTACACCTTC
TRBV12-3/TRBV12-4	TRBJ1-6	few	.	CASSWGSEIGSPLHF	TGTGCCAGCAGCTGGGGAAGTGAGATTGGGTCACCCCTCCACTTT
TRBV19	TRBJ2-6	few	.	CASRGVTGANVLTF	TGTGCCTCGCGCGGGGTAACTGGGGCCAACGTCCTGACTTTC
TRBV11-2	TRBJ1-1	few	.	CASSLGSQNTEAFF	TGTGCCAGCAGCTTGGGCAGTCAGAACACTGAAGCTTTCTTT
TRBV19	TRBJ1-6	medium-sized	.	CASSRWEVLPYNSPLHF	TGTGCCAGTAGCAGATGGGAGGTCCTTCCCTATAATTCACCCCTCCACTTT
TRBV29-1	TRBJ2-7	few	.	CSVEARAGYEQYF	TGCAGCGTTGAAGCAAGAGCGGGTTACGAGCAGTACTTC
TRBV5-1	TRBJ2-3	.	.	CASSLAVGSTDTQYF	TGCGCCAGCAGCTTGGCCGTCGGGAGCACAGATACGCAGTATTTT
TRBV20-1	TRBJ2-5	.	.	CSAHVGQTRAQETQYF	TGCAGTGCCCACGTTGGGCAGACCAGGGCTCAAGAGACCCAGTACTTC
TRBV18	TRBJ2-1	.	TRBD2	CASSPVRGAENEQFF	TGTGCCAGCTCACCAGTGCGGGGGGCGGAAAATGAGCAGTTCTTC
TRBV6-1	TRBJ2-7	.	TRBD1	CASRREGQGNNEQYF	TGTGCCAGCAGGAGAGAGGGACAGGGAAACAACGAGCAGTACTTC
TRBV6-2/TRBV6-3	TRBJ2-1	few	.	CASIPLAGAGNEQFF	TGTGCCAGCATCCCACTCGCAGGGGCGGGCAATGAGCAGTTCTTC
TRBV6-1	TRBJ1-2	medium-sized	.	CASRRPERNYGYTF	TGTGCCAGCAGACGCCCGGAACGGAACTATGGCTACACCTTC
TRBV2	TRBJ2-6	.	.	CASSEEDSGANVLTF	TGTGCCAGCAGTGAGGAGGACTCTGGGGCCAACGTCCTGACTTTC
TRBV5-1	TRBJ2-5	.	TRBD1	CASSLAPGSGGRQTQYF	TGCGCCAGCAGCTTGGCCCCAGGGTCAGGGGGCAGACAGACCCAGTACTTC
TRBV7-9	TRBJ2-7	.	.	CASRRGASRDEQYF	TGTGCCAGCAGGAGGGGGGCCTCTAGGGACGAGCAGTACTTC
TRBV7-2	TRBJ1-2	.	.	CASSLTRDLSGGYTF	TGTGCCAGCAGCTTAACAAGGGATTTAAGTGGCGGCTACACCTTC
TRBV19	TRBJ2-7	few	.	CASSIVLPDGRPYEQYF	TGTGCCAGTAGTATAGTTTTACCGGACGGACGACCCTACGAGCAGTACTTC
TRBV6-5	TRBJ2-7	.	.	CASSYPPTGTYEQYF	TGTGCCAGCAGTTACCCACCGACAGGAACCTACGAGCAGTACTTC
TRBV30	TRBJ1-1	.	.	CAWSVRALRNTEAFF	TGTGCCTGGAGTGTACGGGCACTTAGGAACACTGAAGCTTTCTTT
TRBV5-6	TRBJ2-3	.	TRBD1	CASSLELTGGTDTQYF	TGTGCCAGCAGCTTGGAGTTGACAGGGGGCACAGATACGCAGTATTTT
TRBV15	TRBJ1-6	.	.	CATSRGGGSSYNSPLHF	TGTGCCACCAGCAGAGGTGGCGGAAGCTCCTATAATTCACCCCTCCACTTT
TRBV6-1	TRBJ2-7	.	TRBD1	CASSEGQGRTYEQYF	TGTGCCAGCAGTGAGGGACAGGGGCGAACCTACGAGCAGTACTTC
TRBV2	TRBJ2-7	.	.	CASTSQGTSYEQYF	TGTGCCAGTACTTCGCAGGGCACCTCCTACGAGCAGTACTTC
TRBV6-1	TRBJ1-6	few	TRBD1	CASTPDREGNSPLHF	TGTGCCAGCACCCCCGACAGGGAAGGAAATTCACCCCTCCACTTT
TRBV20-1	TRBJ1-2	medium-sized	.	CSARVAGAANYGYTF	TGCAGTGCTAGAGTGGCGGGGGCCGCTAACTATGGCTACACCTTC
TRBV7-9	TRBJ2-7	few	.	CASSDIIYEQYF	TGTGCCAGCAGCGACATAATCTACGAGCAGTACTTC